This note documents a single TCR beta chain sequence. What it binds is not known. The data originate from a study of post-analysis software for immune sequencing data. Study-wide background: The courses of disease that were included comprised relapsing-remitting, secondary progressive and progressive-relapsing multiple sclerosis.

The CDR3 sequence is 18 residues long. Germline CDR1 is SGDLS and CDR2 is YYNGEE. Trimming shortened V by 1 base and J by 0 bases, and 17 bases separated the two germline ends. Study-level findings and limits: Higher frequency in patients than in controls was seen for roughly 5 TRBV segments, with TRBV5-6, TRBV5-1 and TRBV20-1 among them. Patients with multiple sclerosis recorded significantly lower normalized Chao1 diversity than controls, the study found. Clustering by F measure revealed strong co-clustering among samples prepared together in one batch.

TCR beta cDNA libraries included unique molecular identifiers. Input of roughly 0.85 to 11 million T cells yielded approximately 500,000 cDNA molecules. In TCRdb, the PCR reads were re-called with MiXCR into one record per CDR3 protein. The repertoire includes about 540,000 distinct CDR3 sequences, around 34% of them detected once, and around 5.9% sits in the top ten. This sequence was found in a girl between 2 and 17 years old with multiple sclerosis. Sequenced sample: blood. V is TRBV9 and J is TRBJ1-5, with D possibly being TRBD1 (5 bases). CDR3 bases: TGTGCCAGCAGCGTAACGACTCGACAGCCCTATAGCAATCAGCCCCAGCATTTT. Protein sequence: CASSVTTRQPYSNQPQHF.